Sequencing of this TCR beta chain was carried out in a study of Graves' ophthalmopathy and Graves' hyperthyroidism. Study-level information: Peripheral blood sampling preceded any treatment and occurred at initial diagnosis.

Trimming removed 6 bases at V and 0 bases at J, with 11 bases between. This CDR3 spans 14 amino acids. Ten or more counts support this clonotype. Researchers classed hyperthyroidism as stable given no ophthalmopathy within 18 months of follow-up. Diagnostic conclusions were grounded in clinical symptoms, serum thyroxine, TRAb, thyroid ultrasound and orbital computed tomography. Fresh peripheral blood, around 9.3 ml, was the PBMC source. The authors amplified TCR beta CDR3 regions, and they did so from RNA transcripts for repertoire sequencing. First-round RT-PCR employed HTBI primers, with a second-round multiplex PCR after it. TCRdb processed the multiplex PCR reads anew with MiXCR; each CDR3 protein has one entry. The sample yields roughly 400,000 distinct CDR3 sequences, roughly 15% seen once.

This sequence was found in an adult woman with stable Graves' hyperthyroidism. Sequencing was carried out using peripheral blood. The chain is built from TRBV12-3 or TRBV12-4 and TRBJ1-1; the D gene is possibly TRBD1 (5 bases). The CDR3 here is CASRLTDMNTEAFF. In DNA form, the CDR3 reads TGTGCCAGCAGACTGACAGATATGAACACTGAAGCTTTCTTT.